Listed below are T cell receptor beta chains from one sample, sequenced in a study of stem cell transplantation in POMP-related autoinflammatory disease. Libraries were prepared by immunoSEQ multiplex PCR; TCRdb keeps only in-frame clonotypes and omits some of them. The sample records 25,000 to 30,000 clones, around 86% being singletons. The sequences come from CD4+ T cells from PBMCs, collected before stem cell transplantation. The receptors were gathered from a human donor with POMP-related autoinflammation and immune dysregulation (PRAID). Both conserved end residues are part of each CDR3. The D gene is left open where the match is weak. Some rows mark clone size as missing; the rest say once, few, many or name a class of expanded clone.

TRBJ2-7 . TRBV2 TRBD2 CASSTFDPGLPNF TGTGCCAGCAGTACATTCGATCCGGGACTACCTAACTTC
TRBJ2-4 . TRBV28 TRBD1 CASRPTRDRAKNIQYF TGTGCCAGCAGGCCCACCCGGGACAGGGCGAAAAACATTCAGTACTTC
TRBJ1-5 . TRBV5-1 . CASRRDPNQGQPQHF TGCGCCAGCAGACGCGACCCGAACCAAGGGCAGCCCCAGCATTTT
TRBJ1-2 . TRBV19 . CASSIDPERVDDYGYTF TGTGCCAGTAGTATCGATCCGGAGAGGGTAGACGACTATGGCTACACCTTC
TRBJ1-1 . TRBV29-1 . CSVDGNTEAFF TGCAGCGTTGACGGGAACACTGAAGCTTTCTTT
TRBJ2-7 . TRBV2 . CASSFENGSEQYF TGTGCCAGCAGTTTTGAGAACGGCAGCGAGCAGTACTTC
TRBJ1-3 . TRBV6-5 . CASSYDGENTIYF TGTGCCAGCAGTTACGACGGGGAAAACACCATATATTTT
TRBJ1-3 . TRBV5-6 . CASSLWGSSGNTIYF TGTGCCAGCAGCTTGTGGGGAAGCTCTGGAAACACCATATATTTT
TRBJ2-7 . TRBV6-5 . CASSYSSVAPSYEQYF TGTGCCAGCAGTTACTCATCGGTGGCCCCCTCCTACGAGCAGTACTTC
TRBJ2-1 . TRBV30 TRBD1 CAWTAGQGRWNEQFF TGTGCCTGGACTGCGGGACAGGGGAGGTGGAATGAGCAGTTCTTC
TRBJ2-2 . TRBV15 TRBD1 CATSRAGDRDWEGPGELFF TGTGCCACCAGCAGAGCCGGGGACAGGGACTGGGAGGGTCCCGGGGAGCTGTTTTTT
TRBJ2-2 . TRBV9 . CASSVEFNTDRPRELFF TGTGCCAGCAGCGTAGAATTCAACACCGACCGGCCGAGGGAGCTGTTTTTT
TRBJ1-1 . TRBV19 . CASSVGTQNTEAFF TGTGCCAGTAGTGTAGGGACTCAAAACACTGAAGCTTTCTTT
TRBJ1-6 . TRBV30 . CACNTGIINSPLHF TGTGCCTGCAATACAGGTATAATAAATTCACCCCTCCACTTT
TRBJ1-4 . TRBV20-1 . CAPTNEKLFF TGCGCCCCCACTAATGAAAAACTGTTTTTT
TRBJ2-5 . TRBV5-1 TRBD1 CASSLAPTGGPETQYF TGCGCCAGCAGCTTGGCCCCCACAGGGGGCCCAGAGACCCAGTACTTC
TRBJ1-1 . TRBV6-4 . CASSEMLTGQWGNEAFF TGTGCCAGCAGTGAAATGTTGACAGGTCAGTGGGGCAATGAAGCTTTCTTT
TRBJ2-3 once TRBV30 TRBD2 CAWTAILAGGADTQYF TGTGCCTGGACCGCTATCCTAGCGGGGGGGGCAGATACGCAGTATTTT
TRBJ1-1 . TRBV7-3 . CASQKGVFTEAFF TGTGCCAGCCAAAAGGGGGTTTTCACTGAAGCTTTCTTT
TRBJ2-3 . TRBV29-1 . CSGGGRRDTQYF TGCAGCGGGGGGGGCCGCAGGGATACGCAGTATTTT
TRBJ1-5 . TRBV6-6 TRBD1 CATDRGPSNQPQHF TGTGCCACCGACAGGGGACCCAGCAATCAGCCCCAGCATTTT
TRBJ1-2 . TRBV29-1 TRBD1 CSVRGQKNYGYTF TGCAGCGTCCGGGGACAGAAGAACTATGGCTACACCTTC
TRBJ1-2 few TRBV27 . CASSTASLGLGYTF TGTGCCAGCAGTACGGCGTCCTTAGGCCTCGGCTACACCTTC